This TCR beta chain is drawn from a study of cytomegalovirus exposure and HLA in healthy donors. In regard to this clone: The antigen is not known.

Study-level points and caveats: Confirmation in vitro established that a few CMV-associated chains were specific for CMV antigens. Roughly uniform sequencing depth across donors was assumed, possibly incorrectly. Apparent HLA restriction characterized most CMV-associated TCR beta chains in a later analysis.

Germline lookup yields CDR1 MDHEN and CDR2 SYDVKM. The CDR3 is made up of 12 amino acids. V was pared by 7 bases and J by 1 base, with 5 bases between. PCR was performed using 60 Vbeta and 13 Jbeta primers. Produced via immunoSEQ multiplex PCR; TCRdb's table is partial and in-frame only. Among about 79,000 clones listed, 60% to 80% were seen once. The receptor was isolated from a man aged 55 to 70 in good health and CMV-seronegative. Input material: PBMCs. The chain uses TRBV28 and TRBJ1-5; D not certain. The CDR3 bases are TGTGCCAGCACCGTAAGCAATCAGCCCCAGCATTTT. Translated, it gives CASTVSNQPQHF.